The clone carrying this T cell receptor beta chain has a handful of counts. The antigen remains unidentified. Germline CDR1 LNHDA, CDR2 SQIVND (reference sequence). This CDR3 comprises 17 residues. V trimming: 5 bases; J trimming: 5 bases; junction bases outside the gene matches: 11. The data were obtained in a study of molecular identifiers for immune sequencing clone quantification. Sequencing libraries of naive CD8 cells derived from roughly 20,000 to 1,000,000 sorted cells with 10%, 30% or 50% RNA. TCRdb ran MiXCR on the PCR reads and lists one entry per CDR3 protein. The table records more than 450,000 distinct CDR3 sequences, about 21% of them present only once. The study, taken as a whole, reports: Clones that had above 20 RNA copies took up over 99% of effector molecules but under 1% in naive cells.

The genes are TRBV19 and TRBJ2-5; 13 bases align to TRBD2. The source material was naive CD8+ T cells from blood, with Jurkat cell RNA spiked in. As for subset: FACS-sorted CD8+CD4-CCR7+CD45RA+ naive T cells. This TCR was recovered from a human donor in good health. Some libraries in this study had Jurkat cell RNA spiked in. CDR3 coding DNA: TGTGCCAGTAGTTCCATACTAGCGGGAGGGCCGGTGGAGACCCAGTACTTC. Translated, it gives CASSSILAGGPVETQYF.